Presented here are 6 T cell receptor beta chains from one specimen sequenced in a study of beta chain features in type 1 diabetes. Whole-study results and caveats: In every one of the four CD4+ subsets, TCRB CDR3s were moderately but significantly shorter in Type 1 diabetes patients.

The antigens of these receptors remain unknown. TCRB transcripts that were expressed got sequenced, as all of the isolated RNA had been reverse transcribed. TCRdb keeps only in-frame clones here, not all; method: immunoSEQ multiplex PCR. The profile shows a few hundred thousand clones, approximately 14% of them singletons. The material sequenced was naive CD4+ T cells from blood. The source is a young man with type 1 diabetes.

This chain connects TRBV5-1 to TRBJ1-1; tentative D call: TRBD1 (5 bases). V lost 0 bases and J lost 6, with 21 bases in between. CDR1 and CDR2 (germline): SGHRS, YFSETQ. This CDR3 is built from 17 residues. This chain's CDR3 is CASSLESYSAGGAEAFF. Here the CDR3 DNA reads TGCGCCAGCAGCTTGGAATCTTATTCAGCGGGGGGAGCTGAAGCTTTCTTT.

The rearrangement links TRBV5-1 to TRBJ1-4; TRBD1 aligns across 9 bases. The CDR3 covers 14 residues. V trimming: 4 bases; J trimming: 6 bases; junction bases outside the gene matches: 4. Germline V CDR1 and CDR2: SGHRS, YFSETQ. CDR3 in DNA: TGCGCCAGCAGCACAGGGGGCGGGGATGAAAAACTGTTTTTT. Residues: CASSTGGGDEKLFF.

This chain joins TRBV5-4 and TRBJ2-2; perhaps TRBD1 as D (5 bases). The CDR3 runs to 15 residues. V lost 0 bases to trimming and J lost 3 bases, with 9 bases between them. Germline CDR1 SGHNT, CDR2 YYREEE (reference sequence). CDR3 amino acids: CASSLGGRYTGELFF. CDR3 bases: TGTGCCAGCAGCTTGGGGGGCCGATACACCGGGGAGCTGTTTTTT.

V is TRBV7-3 and J is TRBJ2-3; a possible D gene is TRBD1 (6 bases). V shed 1 base and J shed 3 bases, with 8 bases lying between them. This CDR3 has 14 residues. Germline V gives CDR1 SGHTA, CDR2 FQGTGA. CDR3 DNA sequence: TGTGCCAGCAGCTTAAATCAGGGGACAGATACGCAGTATTTT. Protein: CASSLNQGTDTQYF.

This clone was detected a few times. The chain couples TRBV7-2 to TRBJ2-1, with TRBD2 matching 10 bases. CDR1 is SGHTA and CDR2 is FQGNSA in the germline V gene. After removal of 6 bases from V and 5 bases from J, the junction contained 7 bases not matched to a gene. CDR3 length: 15 amino acids. CDR3 bases: TGTGCCAGCAGTTCGGGACTAGCGAGAAACAATGAGCAGTTCTTC. This translates into CASSSGLARNNEQFF.

The table lists this clone with a few counts. The V call is TRBV2, the J call TRBJ2-1, with 7 bases fitting TRBD2. With 1 base clipped from V and 5 bases from J, the junction kept 8 bases outside the gene matches. Per the germline V gene, CDR1 is SNHLY and CDR2 is FYNNEI. The CDR3 runs 16 residues. Written as DNA, the CDR3 is TGTGCCAGCAGTGAAGTACTCGGGACTACTCACAATGAGCAGTTCTTC. This gives the protein CASSEVLGTTHNEQFF. Using reference TRBV2 and TRBJ2-1 for the parts outside the CDR3, the full variable domain is EPEVTQTPSHQVTQMGQEVILRCVPISNHLYFYWYRQILGQKVEFLVSFYNNEISEKSEIFDDQFSVERPDGSNFTLKIRSTKLEDSAMYFCASSEVLGTTHNEQFFGPGTRLTVL.